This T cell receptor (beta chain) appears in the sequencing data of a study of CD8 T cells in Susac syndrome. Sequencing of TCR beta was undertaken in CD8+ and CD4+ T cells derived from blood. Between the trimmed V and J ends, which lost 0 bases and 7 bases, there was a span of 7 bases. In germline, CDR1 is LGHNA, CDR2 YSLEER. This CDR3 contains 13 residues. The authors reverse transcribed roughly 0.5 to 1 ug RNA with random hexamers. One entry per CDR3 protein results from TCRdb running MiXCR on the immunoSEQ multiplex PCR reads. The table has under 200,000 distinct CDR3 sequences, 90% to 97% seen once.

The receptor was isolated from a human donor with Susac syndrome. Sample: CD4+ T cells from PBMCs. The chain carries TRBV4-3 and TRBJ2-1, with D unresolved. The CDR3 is CASSQDGGNEQFF. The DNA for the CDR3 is TGCGCCAGCAGCCAAGACGGCGGAAATGAGCAGTTCTTC.